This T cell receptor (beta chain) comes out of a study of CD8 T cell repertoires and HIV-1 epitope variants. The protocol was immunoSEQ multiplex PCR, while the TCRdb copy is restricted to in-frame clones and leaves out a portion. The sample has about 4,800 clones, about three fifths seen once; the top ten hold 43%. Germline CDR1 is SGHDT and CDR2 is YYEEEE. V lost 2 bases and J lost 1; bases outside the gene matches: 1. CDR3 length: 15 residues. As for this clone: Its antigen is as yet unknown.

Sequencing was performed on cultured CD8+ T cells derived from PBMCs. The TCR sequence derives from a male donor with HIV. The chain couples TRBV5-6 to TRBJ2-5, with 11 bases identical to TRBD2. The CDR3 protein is CASSFLAGGQETQYF. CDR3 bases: TGTGCCAGCAGCTTTCTAGCGGGAGGCCAAGAGACCCAGTACTTC.